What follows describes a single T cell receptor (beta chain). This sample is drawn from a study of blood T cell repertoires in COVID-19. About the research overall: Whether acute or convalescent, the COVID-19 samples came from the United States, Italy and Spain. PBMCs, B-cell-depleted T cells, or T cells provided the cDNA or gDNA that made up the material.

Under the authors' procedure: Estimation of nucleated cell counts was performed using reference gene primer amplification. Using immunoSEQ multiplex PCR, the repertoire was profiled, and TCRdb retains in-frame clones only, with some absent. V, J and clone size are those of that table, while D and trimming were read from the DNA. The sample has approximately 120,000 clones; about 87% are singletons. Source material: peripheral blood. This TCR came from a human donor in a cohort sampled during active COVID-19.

The CDR3 DNA reads TGTGCCAGCAGATACCGAGCGGTGGGGACAGGGGGCGATAGAGCCAACGAGCAGTACTTC. This codes for CASRYRAVGTGGDRANEQYF. The V call is TRBV2, the J call TRBJ2-7, with 12 bases that match TRBD1. V shed 6 bases and J 5 bases; nucleotides not matched to a gene: 23. Per germline, CDR1 SNHLY and CDR2 FYNNEI. The CDR3 is 20 amino acids.